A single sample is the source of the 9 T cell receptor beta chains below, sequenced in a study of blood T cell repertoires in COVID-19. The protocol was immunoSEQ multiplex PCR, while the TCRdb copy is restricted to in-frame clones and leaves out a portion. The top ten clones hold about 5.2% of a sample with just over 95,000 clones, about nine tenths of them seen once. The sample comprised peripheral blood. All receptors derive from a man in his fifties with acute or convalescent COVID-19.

The CDR3 loop reads CASSTGVETQYF. In DNA form, the CDR3 reads TGTGCCAGTAGTACAGGGGTGGAGACCCAGTACTTC. The chain joins TRBV19 to TRBJ2-5; tentative D call: TRBD1 (6 bases). This CDR3 has 12 residues. Deletions cut 4 bases from V and 5 bases from J, with 8 bases between. Germline assignment: CDR1 LNHDA and CDR2 SQIVND (reference sequence).

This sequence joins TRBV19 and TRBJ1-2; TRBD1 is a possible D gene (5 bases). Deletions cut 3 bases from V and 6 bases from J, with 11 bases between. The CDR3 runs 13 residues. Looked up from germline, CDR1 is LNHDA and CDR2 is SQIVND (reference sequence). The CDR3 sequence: CASSISQDDGYTF. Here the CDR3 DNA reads TGTGCCAGTAGTATTTCACAGGATGATGGCTACACCTTC.

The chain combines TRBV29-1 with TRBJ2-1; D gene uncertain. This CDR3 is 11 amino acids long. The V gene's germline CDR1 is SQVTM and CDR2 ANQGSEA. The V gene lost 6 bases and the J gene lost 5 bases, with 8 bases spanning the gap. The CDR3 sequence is CSVKLNNEQFF. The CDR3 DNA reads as TGCAGCGTGAAGCTAAACAATGAGCAGTTCTTC.

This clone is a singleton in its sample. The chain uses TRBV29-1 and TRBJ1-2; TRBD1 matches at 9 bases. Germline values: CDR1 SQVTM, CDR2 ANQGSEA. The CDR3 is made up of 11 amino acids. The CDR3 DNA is TGCAGTGTCTGGGACAGGGATGGCTACACCTTC. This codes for CSVWDRDGYTF. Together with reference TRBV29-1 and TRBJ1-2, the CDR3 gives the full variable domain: SAVISQKPSRDICQRGTSLTIQCQVDSQVTMMFWYRQQPGQSLTLIATANQGSEATYESGFVIDKFPISRPNLTFSTLTVSNMSPEDSSIYLCSVWDRDGYTFGSGTRLTVV.

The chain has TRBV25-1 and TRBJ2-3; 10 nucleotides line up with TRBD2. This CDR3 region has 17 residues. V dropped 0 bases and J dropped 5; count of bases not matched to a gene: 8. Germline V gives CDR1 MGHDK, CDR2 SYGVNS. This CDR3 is CASSEYFLAGEVDTQYF. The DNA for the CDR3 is TGTGCCAGCAGTGAATATTTTCTAGCGGGAGAAGTAGATACGCAGTATTTT.

The CDR3 region is CATSRFPGGPTLGNEQFF. The CDR3 DNA sequence: TGTGCCACCAGCAGATTCCCTGGCGGTCCCACCCTCGGCAATGAGCAGTTCTTC. J is TRBJ2-1 and V is TRBV15; D gene uncertain. The germline V and J ends were trimmed by 2 bases and 6 bases, with 23 bases remaining between them. Germline CDR1 is LNHNV and CDR2 is YYDKDF (reference sequence). The CDR3 sequence is 18 residues long.

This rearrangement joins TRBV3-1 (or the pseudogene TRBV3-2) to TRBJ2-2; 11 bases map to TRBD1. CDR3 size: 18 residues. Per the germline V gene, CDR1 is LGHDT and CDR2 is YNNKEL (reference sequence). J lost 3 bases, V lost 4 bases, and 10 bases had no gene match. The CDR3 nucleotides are TGTGCCAGCAGCCGTTTGGCGGGACAGGGGGGGGACACCGGGGAGCTGTTTTTT. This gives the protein CASSRLAGQGGDTGELFF.

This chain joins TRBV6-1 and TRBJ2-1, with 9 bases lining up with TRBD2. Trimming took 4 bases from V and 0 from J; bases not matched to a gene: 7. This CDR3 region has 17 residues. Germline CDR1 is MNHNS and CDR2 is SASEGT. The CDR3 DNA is TGTGCCAGCAGTGGTGAGACTAGCGGCCACTCCTACAATGAGCAGTTCTTC. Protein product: CASSGETSGHSYNEQFF.

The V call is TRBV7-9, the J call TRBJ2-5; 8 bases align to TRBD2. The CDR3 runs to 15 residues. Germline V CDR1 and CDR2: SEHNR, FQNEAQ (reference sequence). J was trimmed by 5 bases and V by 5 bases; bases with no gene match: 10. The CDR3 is CASSPPGRGGETQYF. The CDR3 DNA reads TGTGCCAGCAGCCCACCCGGACGGGGGGGGGAGACCCAGTACTTC.